A selection of T cell receptor beta chains follows, all from one sample in a study of identical twins. TCRdb itself ran the 5' RACE reads through MiXCR, one entry per CDR3 protein. Of 280,000 or so distinct CDR3 sequences in the sample, about 8.9% are singletons; the top ten hold around 2.1%. The same data also went into a second study, on yellow fever vaccine responses in identical twins.

The sequenced sample consisted of memory (CD45RO+) T cells sorted from blood. The receptors derive from a woman between 18 and 29 years old in good health. CDR3s include the opening cysteine and the closing phenylalanine or tryptophan. Each record gives: J gene, clone size, D gene, CDR3 length, V gene, CDR3 protein, CDR3 DNA. The D gene is left open where the match is weak. Some rows mark clone size as missing; the rest say once, few, many or name a class of expanded clone.

TRBJ1-2,many,NA,12,TRBV5-1,CASSLDLDGYTF,TGCGCCAGCAGCTTGGATTTGGACGGCTACACCTTC
TRBJ2-3,many,NA,14,TRBV5-1,CASSFREPTDTQYF,TGCGCCAGCAGCTTCAGGGAACCCACAGATACGCAGTATTTT
TRBJ2-1,many,NA,13,TRBV7-3,CASSFLTGREQFF,TGTGCCAGCTCTTTCCTCACGGGGCGAGAGCAGTTCTTC
TRBJ2-6,NA,NA,13,TRBV25-1,CASKWAGANVLTF,TGTGCCAGTAAATGGGCTGGGGCCAACGTCCTGACTTTC
TRBJ2-1,few,NA,16,TRBV7-8,CASSALGGPPYNEQFF,TGTGCCAGCAGCGCCCTCGGGGGGCCCCCCTACAATGAGCAGTTCTTC
TRBJ2-1,NA,TRBD2,17,TRBV18,CASSPPGGSGRFDEQFF,TGTGCCAGCTCACCCCCCGGGGGTAGCGGGAGGTTCGATGAGCAGTTCTTC
TRBJ1-3,few,NA,13,TRBV6-5,CASSYNQGNTIYF,TGTGCCAGCAGTTATAACCAGGGGAACACCATATATTTT
TRBJ2-6,few,TRBD1,19,TRBV25-1,CASSVPGTEKSSGANVLTF,TGTGCCAGCAGTGTCCCAGGGACAGAGAAGAGCTCTGGGGCCAACGTCCTGACTTTC
TRBJ2-5,NA,TRBD2,16,TRBV4-1,CASSPRGLAGGETQYF,TGCGCCAGCAGCCCAAGGGGGCTAGCGGGAGGAGAGACCCAGTACTTC
TRBJ1-3,many,TRBD1,15,TRBV10-3,CAISESEDRADTIYF,TGTGCCATCAGTGAGTCCGAGGACAGGGCTGACACCATATATTTT
TRBJ2-7,many,NA,13,TRBV12-3/TRBV12-4,CASRDSHSYEQYF,TGTGCCAGCAGGGACTCCCATTCCTACGAGCAGTACTTC
TRBJ1-1,many,NA,11,TRBV29-1,CSVSQNTEAFF,TGCAGCGTTTCCCAGAACACTGAAGCTTTCTTT
TRBJ2-1,NA,NA,14,TRBV27,CATGRNMFYNEQFF,TGTGCCACCGGGCGGAATATGTTTTACAATGAGCAGTTCTTC
TRBJ2-1,few,TRBD2,12,TRBV20-1,CSARGLADEQFF,TGCAGTGCTAGAGGGCTAGCGGATGAGCAGTTCTTC
TRBJ2-5,NA,NA,16,TRBV28,CASTPRARDWRETQYF,TGTGCCAGCACCCCCAGGGCGAGGGACTGGAGAGAGACCCAGTACTTC
TRBJ2-1,few,NA,14,TRBV29-1,CSEMGGGYRNEQFF,TGCAGCGAAATGGGGGGGGGCTATAGAAATGAGCAGTTCTTC
TRBJ2-3,many,NA,11,TRBV27,CASSQSDTQYF,TGTGCCAGCAGCCAGTCAGATACGCAGTATTTT
TRBJ2-7,few,TRBD2,20,TRBV28,CASSPIRMTSGGPYANEQYF,TGTGCCAGCAGCCCCATTCGTATGACTAGCGGAGGGCCATATGCCAACGAGCAGTACTTC
TRBJ1-5,many,NA,13,TRBV24-1,CATGGYGGKLLHF,TGTGCCACAGGAGGTTACGGTGGAAAATTGTTGCATTTT
TRBJ1-2,many,NA,11,TRBV29-1,CSVEGNYGYTF,TGCAGCGTTGAAGGAAACTATGGCTACACCTTC
TRBJ1-1,many,NA,13,TRBV6-1,CASKKTGYTEAFF,TGTGCCAGCAAAAAGACAGGATACACTGAAGCTTTCTTT
TRBJ1-5,few,NA,12,TRBV29-1,CSVEDPGQPQHF,TGCAGCGTTGAAGATCCGGGGCAGCCCCAGCATTTT